Below, 20 T cell receptor beta chains from the same sample are listed, as sequenced in a study of T cell changes during pregnancy in multiple sclerosis. Clones were sequenced by immunoSEQ multiplex PCR, and TCRdb holds only the in-frame ones, with some missing. The table shows roughly 60,000 clones, with over 80% occurring only once. Sequenced material: CD4+ T cells from peripheral blood mononuclear cells, taken in the first trimester of pregnancy. The receptor source for this set is a female donor with multiple sclerosis, enrolled in a pregnancy study.

This rearrangement joins TRBV5-4 to TRBJ2-1; 12 bases map to TRBD2. The CDR3 has 14 residues. Trimming removed 6 bases from V and 10 bases from J; junction bases left unmatched: 8. Looked up from germline, CDR1 is SGHNT and CDR2 is YYREEE (reference sequence). CDR3 nucleotide sequence: TGTGCCAGCAACCGACTAGCGGGAGCGGGCGAGCAGTTCTTC. This gives the protein CASNRLAGAGEQFF.

The CDR3 loop reads CASSGEQVTEAFF. The CDR3 DNA reads TGTGCCAGCAGCGGAGAACAGGTCACTGAAGCTTTCTTT. This rearrangement joins TRBV11-2 to TRBJ1-1; D perhaps matches TRBD1 (5 bases). CDR3 length: 13 residues. Trimming removed 5 bases at V and 4 bases at J, with 11 bases between. CDR1 and CDR2 (germline): SGHAT, FQNNGV.

This clone appeared once. The chain uses TRBV11-3 and TRBJ1-1; D not certain. CDR1 and CDR2 (germline): SGHNT, YENEEA. The CDR3 has 14 residues. V was pared by 5 bases and J by 6 bases, with 16 bases between. The CDR3 spells CASSPGEELPEAFF. Here the CDR3 DNA reads TGTGCCAGCAGCCCCGGGGAGGAGTTGCCTGAAGCTTTCTTT. Based on the CDR3 plus reference TRBV11-3 and TRBJ1-1, the full variable domain is EAGVVQSPRYKIIEKKQPVAFWCNPISGHNTLYWYLQNLGQGPELLIRYENEEAVDDSQLPKDRFSAERLKGVDSTLKIQPAELGDSAVYLCASSPGEELPEAFFGQGTRLTVV.

The CDR3 bases are TGTGCCAGCAGGATGAGAGGTCTCCCAGATACGCAGTATTTT. It translates to CASRMRGLPDTQYF. The V and J genes are TRBV27 and TRBJ2-3; no firm D call. The CDR3 sequence is 14 residues long. CDR1 is MNHEY and CDR2 is SMNVEV in the germline V gene (reference sequence). V was clipped by 6 bases and J by 4 bases, with 14 bases between them.

The V call is TRBV23-1, the J call TRBJ2-3, with TRBD2 as a possible D gene (5 bases). TRBV23-1 is assigned to the ORF class and has an uncertain function. The CDR3 totals 15 residues. V was shortened by 5 bases and J by 5 bases, with 17 bases between the two germline ends. CDR3 region: CASSSSRYRGDTQYF. DNA of the CDR3: TGCGCCAGCAGTTCCTCGAGGTACCGGGGAGATACGCAGTATTTT.

V usage is TRBV6-5 and J usage is TRBJ2-7; maybe TRBD1 (5 bases). Trimming stripped 6 bases from V and 4 bases from J, with 10 bases between. Germline CDR1 reads MNHEY; CDR2 reads SVGAGI. The CDR3 totals 12 residues. In DNA, the CDR3 is TGTGCCAGCAGAGGGGTGGCATACGAGCAGTACTTC. It encodes CASRGVAYEQYF.

J is TRBJ1-1 and V is TRBV2, with a weak D call TRBD1 (6 bases). The CDR3 length is 17 residues. Per germline, CDR1 SNHLY and CDR2 FYNNEI. The ends were cut back, 0 bases at V and 1 base at J, with 15 bases in the middle. The CDR3 protein is CASSEALTGPRNTEAFF. The DNA for the CDR3 is TGTGCCAGCAGTGAAGCGCTGACAGGCCCCCGGAACACTGAAGCTTTCTTT. Using reference TRBV2 and TRBJ1-1 for the parts outside the CDR3, the full variable domain is EPEVTQTPSHQVTQMGQEVILRCVPISNHLYFYWYRQILGQKVEFLVSFYNNEISEKSEIFDDQFSVERPDGSNFTLKIRSTKLEDSAMYFCASSEALTGPRNTEAFFGQGTRLTVV.

The V gene is TRBV29-1, the J gene TRBJ2-7; a possible D gene is TRBD1 (5 bases). The V gene's germline CDR1 is SQVTM and CDR2 ANQGSEA. Trimming took 1 base from V and 0 from J, leaving 22 bases between them. CDR3 size: 18 residues. The CDR3 coding sequence is TGCAGCGTTGAAGTTTCTAGGAGTTTGGCAGGGCGCTCCTACGAGCAGTACTTC. Protein product: CSVEVSRSLAGRSYEQYF.

This chain uses TRBV28 with TRBJ2-7; 8 bases fit TRBD1. This CDR3 region has 14 residues. V lost 6 bases, J lost 6 bases, and 10 bases stayed unmatched. Germline CDR1 reads MDHEN; CDR2 reads SYDVKM. The CDR3 loop is CASSSPQGAGEQYF. CDR3 bases: TGTGCCAGCAGCTCCCCTCAGGGGGCGGGCGAGCAGTACTTC.

The chain is built from TRBV15 and TRBJ2-1; 8 bases are a match to TRBD2. The ends lost 0 bases at V and 5 bases at J; junction bases unmatched: 9. CDR1 is LNHNV, CDR2 YYDKDF, per germline (reference sequence). This CDR3 comprises 17 residues. The CDR3 DNA sequence: TGTGCCACCAGCAGAGATCTCGGCGGGAGGCTCCACAATGAGCAGTTCTTC. Translated: CATSRDLGGRLHNEQFF.

Written as DNA, the CDR3 is TGTGCCAGCAGTTTGAGCGGGACACTACGTGAGCAGTACTTC. Its translation: CASSLSGTLREQYF. This chain links TRBV2 with TRBJ2-7; D is perhaps TRBD2 (7 bases). V was shortened by 5 bases and J by 7 bases, with 18 bases between the two germline ends. CDR1 is SNHLY, CDR2 FYNNEI, per germline. The CDR3 extends over 14 amino acids.

V gene TRBV27 combines with J gene TRBJ1-4, with 8 bases lining up with TRBD1. This CDR3 comprises 15 residues. V lost 2 bases, J lost 8 bases, and 7 bases stayed unmatched. Per germline, CDR1 MNHEY and CDR2 SMNVEV (reference sequence). The CDR3 loop is CASSLGLQGAEKLFF. The DNA of the CDR3 is TGTGCCAGCAGTTTAGGTCTCCAGGGGGCGGAAAAACTGTTTTTT.

The genes are TRBV7-9 and TRBJ1-2; TRBD1 matches 9 bases. The CDR3 sequence is 19 residues long. Trimming cost V 4 bases and J 4 bases; bases outside gene matches: 19. Germline lookup yields CDR1 SEHNR and CDR2 FQNEAQ (reference sequence). CDR3 nucleotides: TGTGCCAGCAGCTCATCGATTTCCGGGACAGGGCGTGAATCCTATGGCTACACCTTC. Translation gives CASSSSISGTGRESYGYTF.

In regard to this clone: This specimen includes other DNA sequences encoding the same CDR3. The chain is built from TRBV5-1 and TRBJ2-5; D call uncertain. V lost 4 bases to trimming and J lost 2 bases, with 3 bases between them. The CDR3 runs to 11 residues. The germline CDR1 and CDR2 sequences are SGHRS and YFSETQ. CDR3 amino acids: CASSLQETQYF. CDR3 bases: TGCGCCAGCAGCCTTCAAGAGACCCAGTACTTC.

The chain uses TRBV2 and TRBJ1-2; maybe TRBD1 (6 bases). CDR1 is SNHLY and CDR2 is FYNNEI in the germline V gene. V lost 6 bases and J lost 1, with 12 bases in between. This CDR3 is 14 amino acids long. This chain's CDR3 is CASSPDRINYGYTF. CDR3 in DNA: TGTGCCAGCAGCCCGGACAGAATTAACTATGGCTACACCTTC. Using reference TRBV2 and TRBJ1-2 for the parts outside the CDR3, the full variable domain is EPEVTQTPSHQVTQMGQEVILRCVPISNHLYFYWYRQILGQKVEFLVSFYNNEISEKSEIFDDQFSVERPDGSNFTLKIRSTKLEDSAMYFCASSPDRINYGYTFGSGTRLTVV.

This clone was detected only once. The chain recombines TRBV6-5 with TRBJ2-5; D is ambiguous. With the DNA end fitting TRBJ2-7 better, the J assignment may be wrong. Germline V gene lookup returns CDR1 MNHEY and CDR2 SVGAGI. This CDR3 contains 14 residues. The DNA of the CDR3 is TGTGCCAGCAACCCCGTCGGCGGCTCCTACGAGCAGTACTTC. Protein product: CASNPVGGSYEQYF.

The V and J genes are TRBV15 and TRBJ2-7; 11 nucleotides agree with TRBD2. Germline CDR1 LNHNV, CDR2 YYDKDF (reference sequence). This CDR3 has 14 residues. J was trimmed by 3 bases and V by 2 bases; bases with no gene match: 0. The CDR3 here is CATSRLAGGYEQYF. CDR3 nucleotides: TGTGCCACCAGCAGACTAGCGGGGGGCTACGAGCAGTACTTC.

The chain carries TRBV28 and TRBJ1-5; 9 bases match TRBD1. Germline lookup yields CDR1 MDHEN and CDR2 SYDVKM. The CDR3 has 13 amino acids. Trimming at V came to 7 bases and at J to 6 bases, leaving 4 bases not matched to a gene. This CDR3 is CASTQDRGQPQHF. CDR3 DNA: TGTGCCAGCACACAGGACAGGGGTCAGCCCCAGCATTTT.

This chain connects TRBV19 to TRBJ2-2; 8 bases map to TRBD2. Germline V gene sequence: CDR1 LNHDA, CDR2 SQIVND (reference sequence). Unmatched junction bases numbered 7, after V lost 7 bases and J lost 3 bases. The CDR3 length is 15 residues. The chain's CDR3 is CASNRGGRDTGELFF. The CDR3 nucleotides are TGTGCCAGTAACCGGGGGGGGCGAGACACCGGGGAGCTGTTTTTT.

This clone was observed a single time. The V gene is TRBV28, the J gene TRBJ2-7, with D possibly TRBD2 on 5 matching bases. CDR3 length: 14 amino acids. CDR1 and CDR2 from the germline V gene are MDHEN and SYDVKM. V was clipped by 6 bases and J by 3 bases, with 15 bases between them. CDR3 nucleotide sequence: TGTGCCAGCAGCGATGGTGGGAGTATCTACGAGCAGTACTTC. This codes for CASSDGGSIYEQYF.